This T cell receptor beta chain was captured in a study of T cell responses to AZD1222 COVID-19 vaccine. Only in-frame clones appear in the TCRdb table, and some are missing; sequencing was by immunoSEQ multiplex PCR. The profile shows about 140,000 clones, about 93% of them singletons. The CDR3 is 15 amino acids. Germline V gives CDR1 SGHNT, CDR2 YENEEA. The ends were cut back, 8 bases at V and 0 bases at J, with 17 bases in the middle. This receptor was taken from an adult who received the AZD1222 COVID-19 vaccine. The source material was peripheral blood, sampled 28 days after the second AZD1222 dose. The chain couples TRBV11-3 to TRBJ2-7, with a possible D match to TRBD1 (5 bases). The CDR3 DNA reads TGTGCCAGCGCTTCGGTCCAGGGTACCTCCTACGAGCAGTACTTC. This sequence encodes CASASVQGTSYEQYF.